The rows below give T cell receptor beta chains drawn from one sample of a study of T cell responses to AZD1222 COVID-19 vaccine. The assay was immunoSEQ multiplex PCR, and TCRdb's table has in-frame clones only and misses some. The sample lists around 140,000 clones; roughly 92% were seen once. The specimen comprised peripheral blood, sampled on day 0 of AZD1222 vaccination. These receptors all stem from an adult in good health. CDR3s include the opening cysteine and the closing phenylalanine or tryptophan. The order of the fields is J gene, V gene, clone size, D gene, CDR3 DNA, CDR3 protein. A D gene is named only where the DNA matches it firmly. Clone sizes are given selectively: once, few, many, or a class where the clone is expanded.

j_gene: TRBJ2-5
v_gene: TRBV28
abundance: NA
d_gene: NA
CDR3nt: TGTGCCAGCAGTTTTGGCGGCACCCCGACCCAGTACTTC
CDR3aa: CASSFGGTPTQYF

j_gene: TRBJ1-2
v_gene: TRBV6-5
abundance: NA
d_gene: NA
CDR3nt: TGTGCCAGCAGGGACGGTTTTAACTATGGCTACACCTTC
CDR3aa: CASRDGFNYGYTF

j_gene: TRBJ2-5
v_gene: TRBV29-1
abundance: NA
d_gene: NA
CDR3nt: TGCAGCGCCCTGCCGGCGCGGGAGACCCAGTACTTC
CDR3aa: CSALPARETQYF

j_gene: TRBJ1-1
v_gene: TRBV6-5
abundance: once
d_gene: TRBD1
CDR3nt: TGTGCCAGCAGCCCCGGGACAGCGAACACTGAAGCTTTCTTT
CDR3aa: CASSPGTANTEAFF

j_gene: TRBJ1-3
v_gene: TRBV30
abundance: NA
d_gene: NA
CDR3nt: TGTGCCTGGGGGTGGGGGCCTGGAAACACCATATATTTT
CDR3aa: CAWGWGPGNTIYF

j_gene: TRBJ2-1
v_gene: TRBV4-2
abundance: NA
d_gene: TRBD2
CDR3nt: TGTGCCAGCAGCCCGGGACTAGCCAAAGGGGAGCAGTTCTTC
CDR3aa: CASSPGLAKGEQFF

j_gene: TRBJ2-3
v_gene: TRBV14
abundance: NA
d_gene: NA
CDR3nt: TGTGCCAGCAGCCCACAATTCACGGGTCCAAATACGCAGTATTTT
CDR3aa: CASSPQFTGPNTQYF

j_gene: TRBJ1-1
v_gene: TRBV7-9
abundance: once
d_gene: NA
CDR3nt: TGTGCCAGCAGCTCTCGACAGCTGCCTGGGGCTTTCTTT
CDR3aa: CASSSRQLPGAFF

j_gene: TRBJ1-3
v_gene: TRBV5-1
abundance: NA
d_gene: NA
CDR3nt: TGCGCCAGCAGCGTCGCCGGGACACCTTACTCTGGAAACACCATATATTTT
CDR3aa: CASSVAGTPYSGNTIYF

j_gene: TRBJ2-3
v_gene: TRBV2
abundance: NA
d_gene: NA
CDR3nt: TGTGCCAGCAGCGACTCCGGACCCTACAGCCGGATAGATACGCAGTATTTT
CDR3aa: CASSDSGPYSRIDTQYF

j_gene: TRBJ2-5
v_gene: TRBV4-1
abundance: NA
d_gene: NA
CDR3nt: TGCGCCAGCAGCCGGACTAAAGTTCAAGAGACCCAGTACTTC
CDR3aa: CASSRTKVQETQYF

j_gene: TRBJ1-1
v_gene: TRBV3-1/TRBV3-2
abundance: few
d_gene: TRBD1
CDR3nt: TGTGCCAGCAGCGACCGGGACAGTTACAGGGAAGCTTTCTTT
CDR3aa: CASSDRDSYREAFF

j_gene: TRBJ1-2
v_gene: TRBV19
abundance: NA
d_gene: NA
CDR3nt: TGTGCCACCACTCAAAGGGGGTATGGTGGCTACACCTTC
CDR3aa: CATTQRGYGGYTF

j_gene: TRBJ2-3
v_gene: TRBV29-1
abundance: NA
d_gene: TRBD2
CDR3nt: TGCAGCATACTAGCGGGAGGGCCCGGGGATACGCAGTATTTT
CDR3aa: CSILAGGPGDTQYF

j_gene: TRBJ2-1
v_gene: TRBV20-1
abundance: NA
d_gene: NA
CDR3nt: TGCAGTGCTAGTGCAGCCGGGAGAATCCGTCATGAGCAGTTCTTC
CDR3aa: CSASAAGRIRHEQFF

j_gene: TRBJ2-7
v_gene: TRBV2
abundance: NA
d_gene: NA
CDR3nt: TGTGCCAGCAGTGAGGCCAGACAGTACTTC
CDR3aa: CASSEARQYF

j_gene: TRBJ2-1
v_gene: TRBV5-1
abundance: NA
d_gene: TRBD2
CDR3nt: TGCGCCAGCAGCCTCCCCGGGCTAGCGGGGGGAATGAGGCAGTTCTTC
CDR3aa: CASSLPGLAGGMRQFF

j_gene: TRBJ2-3
v_gene: TRBV29-1
abundance: NA
d_gene: TRBD2
CDR3nt: TGCAGCGTAAGACTAGCGGGAGGCCTTTCAGATACGCAGTATTTT
CDR3aa: CSVRLAGGLSDTQYF

j_gene: TRBJ2-4
v_gene: TRBV5-1
abundance: NA
d_gene: NA
CDR3nt: TGCGCCAGCAGCTTAGACAGGTCGATCCTTAACATTCAGTACTTC
CDR3aa: CASSLDRSILNIQYF

j_gene: TRBJ1-2
v_gene: TRBV15
abundance: NA
d_gene: TRBD1
CDR3nt: TGTGCCACCAGCAGCTCAGGACAGGGGAACTATGGCTACACCTTC
CDR3aa: CATSSSGQGNYGYTF

j_gene: TRBJ2-1
v_gene: TRBV9
abundance: NA
d_gene: TRBD2
CDR3nt: TGTGCCAGCAGCGTAGAGGGACTAGCGGACAATGAGCAGTTCTTC
CDR3aa: CASSVEGLADNEQFF

j_gene: TRBJ2-1
v_gene: TRBV28
abundance: NA
d_gene: TRBD1
CDR3nt: TGTGCCAGCAGTTTGGCAGGGGGAGCGTACAATGAGCAGTTCTTC
CDR3aa: CASSLAGGAYNEQFF

j_gene: TRBJ2-5
v_gene: TRBV27
abundance: NA
d_gene: NA
CDR3nt: TGTGCCAGCGGAAACAGCATACAAGAGACCCAGTACTTC
CDR3aa: CASGNSIQETQYF

j_gene: TRBJ1-6
v_gene: TRBV9
abundance: NA
d_gene: TRBD1
CDR3nt: TGTGCCAGCAGCGTAGAGGGGGCAGCCGCAGATTCACCCCTCCACTTT
CDR3aa: CASSVEGAAADSPLHF

j_gene: TRBJ2-2
v_gene: TRBV11-3
abundance: NA
d_gene: TRBD1
CDR3nt: TGTGCCAGCAGCTCTTGGACAGGCATGAGGAGGGGGGAGCTGTTTTTT
CDR3aa: CASSSWTGMRRGELFF

j_gene: TRBJ2-7
v_gene: TRBV9
abundance: NA
d_gene: NA
CDR3nt: TGTGCCAGCAGCCCGGGGGCGACCCACTACGAGCAGTACTTC
CDR3aa: CASSPGATHYEQYF

j_gene: TRBJ2-3
v_gene: TRBV7-8
abundance: NA
d_gene: TRBD2
CDR3nt: TGTGCCAGCAGCTTGAGACTAGCGGGAGGGTGGGGAAACACAGATACGCAGTATTTT
CDR3aa: CASSLRLAGGWGNTDTQYF

j_gene: TRBJ2-7
v_gene: TRBV18
abundance: NA
d_gene: TRBD2
CDR3nt: TGTGCCAGCTCACCCCAGCGGGAGGTGGGCGAGCAGTACTTC
CDR3aa: CASSPQREVGEQYF

j_gene: TRBJ2-2
v_gene: TRBV7-9
abundance: NA
d_gene: NA
CDR3nt: TGTGCCAGCAGCCTGACAGGGAACACCGGGGAGCTGTTTTTT
CDR3aa: CASSLTGNTGELFF

j_gene: TRBJ2-7
v_gene: TRBV7-8
abundance: NA
d_gene: NA
CDR3nt: TGTGCCAGCAGCTCGCCTCGGGGGTCTCTTTACGAGCAGTACTTC
CDR3aa: CASSSPRGSLYEQYF

j_gene: TRBJ1-1
v_gene: TRBV4-1
abundance: NA
d_gene: NA
CDR3nt: TGCGCCAGCAGCCAAGAAAGAGGAAACGAAGCTTTCTTT
CDR3aa: CASSQERGNEAFF

j_gene: TRBJ2-3
v_gene: TRBV4-1
abundance: NA
d_gene: NA
CDR3nt: TGCGCCAGCAGCCAAGGCGGGCGGGATAGAGATACGCAGTATTTT
CDR3aa: CASSQGGRDRDTQYF

j_gene: TRBJ2-1
v_gene: TRBV5-1
abundance: NA
d_gene: NA
CDR3nt: TGCGCCAGCAGCTTGGAAGGGGGAAGTAGCAATGAGCAGTTCTTC
CDR3aa: CASSLEGGSSNEQFF

j_gene: TRBJ2-5
v_gene: TRBV9
abundance: NA
d_gene: TRBD2
CDR3nt: TGTGCCAGCAGCGAGACTAGCGGGAAAGAGACCCAGTACTTC
CDR3aa: CASSETSGKETQYF

j_gene: TRBJ2-1
v_gene: TRBV15
abundance: NA
d_gene: NA
CDR3nt: TGTGCCACCAGCAGGGACCACCGGGACTCGACCTACAATGAGCAGTTCTTC
CDR3aa: CATSRDHRDSTYNEQFF

j_gene: TRBJ1-3
v_gene: TRBV6-5
abundance: NA
d_gene: NA
CDR3nt: TGTGCCAGCAGTTACAAGGGAAGGGCTGGAAACACCATATATTTT
CDR3aa: CASSYKGRAGNTIYF